The entry that follows covers one T cell receptor beta chain sequence. There is no known antigen for this receptor. Per-base quality was not reported, and no clone a single base away is much larger than it. Clipping removes 1 base from V and 6 bases from J, with 3 as the unmatched junction base count. CDR1 SGHKS and CDR2 YYEKEE are derived from the germline V gene (reference sequence). From the cysteine up to the phenylalanine, the CDR3 has a length of 13 residues. The kept DNA is CDR3 alone, 39 bases in frame from the first base. The sample's time point label, in plain terms: week 5, during vaccination. A 20-mer mutant IDH1 peptide at 300 micrograms in Montanide made up each vaccine dose, which was injected subcutaneously together with topical imiquimod. Donors had newly diagnosed WHO grade 3 or 4 IDH1-mutant astrocytomas with loss of nuclear ATRX. The samples were drawn from NOA16, a multicentre, single-arm, open-label phase I trial in Germany that tested a mutant IDH1 peptide vaccine in humans for the first time. Genomic DNA for TCRB sequencing was extracted from EDTA blood using the DNeasy Blood and Tissue Kit.

These data originate in a study of a mutant IDH1 vaccine in newly diagnosed glioma (dated by TCRdb to the early 2020s). Regarding the study in general: Patients received eight vaccinations in weeks 1, 3, 5, 7, 11, 15, 19 and 23, corresponding to visits V03 through V10. Vaccination was initiated 4-6 weeks after radiotherapy alone, or concurrently with temozolomide cycles in the chemotherapy-containing groups. Of the 25 to 35 patients who were treated, about 60% were male and about 40% were female, and the mean age was around 43 years. Prior to enrollment, patients had been given standard therapy consisting of radiotherapy alone, temozolomide alone, or radiochemotherapy with temozolomide, with the combination given to most patients. Peripheral blood was collected at six visits: V03 (baseline), V05, V07, V10, V12 and V13. Longitudinal TCRB deep sequencing was performed for around 23 treated patients wherever samples were available for exploratory analyses.

The library was prepared using the immunoSEQ multiplex PCR assay. Following the manufacturer's protocol, the hsTCRB Kit was used to amplify rearranged TCR beta chain sequences. TCRB libraries were sequenced on an Illumina MiSeq. In the original analysis: The kit vendor's proprietary platform handled demultiplexing, trimming and gene mapping. TCRdb provides this immuneACCESS table in a form limited to in-frame rearrangements. Some clones are lacking; in checked studies, under half of them reflect an unresolved V gene, and why the rest are absent is not known. V and J calls and clone size follow that table, whereas D and trimming were derived from the DNA. Here the sample has 9,500 to 14,000 clones; roughly 84% occur a single time. The top ten clones comprise about 5.9% of the sample. The paper's findings and limits, for the study overall: Changes in the top peripheral T cell clonotypes picked up by TCRB sequencing did not appear to be linked to pseudoprogression. Across multiple MHC alleles, vaccine-induced immune responses were seen in about 93% of patients. The authors stated that sample limitations prevented analyses of patient blood samples from being reproduced. Selection of PBMC samples for TCRB deep sequencing was based on availability.

This clonotype was obtained from a woman aged 40 to 50 with glioma. Some clones in this sample may be carry-over from other donors' samples. The sequence joins TRBV5-5 to TRBJ2-7, and TRBD1 matches 8 of the central bases. The specimen comprised PBMCs, sampled from a glioma patient whose treatment included an IDH1 peptide vaccine. The DNA reads TGTGCCAGCAGCTTGACAGGGGGGCGCGAGCAGTACTTC. It specifies CASSLTGGREQYF.